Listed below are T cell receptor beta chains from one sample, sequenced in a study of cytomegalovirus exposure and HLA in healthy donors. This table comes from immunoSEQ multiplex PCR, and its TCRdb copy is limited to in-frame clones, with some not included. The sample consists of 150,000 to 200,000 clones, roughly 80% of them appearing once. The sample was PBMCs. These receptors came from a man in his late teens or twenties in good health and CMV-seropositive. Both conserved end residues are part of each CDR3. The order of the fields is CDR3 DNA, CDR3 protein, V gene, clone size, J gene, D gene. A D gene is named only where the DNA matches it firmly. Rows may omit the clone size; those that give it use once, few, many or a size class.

DNA: TGTGCCAGCAGAGTCCAGGGGGCTGGGGCTTTCTTT; CDR3: CASRVQGAGAFF; V: TRBV6-5; size: -; J: TRBJ1-1; D: TRBD1
DNA: TGTGCCAGCAGTGAAGGCGTACTAGCGGGCACAGATACGCAGTATTTT; CDR3: CASSEGVLAGTDTQYF; V: TRBV6-1; size: -; J: TRBJ2-3; D: TRBD2
DNA: TGTGCCAGCTCACCGCCTGAGAATATATACGAGCAGTACTTC; CDR3: CASSPPENIYEQYF; V: TRBV18; size: -; J: TRBJ2-7; D: -
DNA: TGTGCCAGCAGTACCCCGGGACTAGCGGCATTAGGGGAGCAGTACTTC; CDR3: CASSTPGLAALGEQYF; V: TRBV27; size: -; J: TRBJ2-7; D: TRBD2
DNA: TGTGCCAGCAGCCTGTCAGGGGGCAATCAGCCCCAGCATTTT; CDR3: CASSLSGGNQPQHF; V: TRBV28; size: -; J: TRBJ1-5; D: -
DNA: TGTGCCAGCAGCTACCCTATGAGCGGGATCAGCCCAGATACGCAGTATTTT; CDR3: CASSYPMSGISPDTQYF; V: TRBV5-6; size: -; J: TRBJ2-3; D: TRBD2
DNA: TGTGCCAGCAGCTTGGGGTTTTGGACAGGTGACCTCGGAAACATTCAGTACTTC; CDR3: CASSLGFWTGDLGNIQYF; V: TRBV5-6; size: -; J: TRBJ2-4; D: TRBD1
DNA: TGTGCCTGGAGTGGTGGGGGGAGCGGCTACACCTTC; CDR3: CAWSGGGSGYTF; V: TRBV30; size: -; J: TRBJ1-2; D: -
DNA: TGCGCCAGCAGCTCTCGGGGGGGGGAGACCCAGTACTTC; CDR3: CASSSRGGETQYF; V: TRBV5-1; size: -; J: TRBJ2-5; D: TRBD2
DNA: TGTGCCAGCAGTTTAAACAGGAGATCCTACAATGAGCAGTTCTTC; CDR3: CASSLNRRSYNEQFF; V: TRBV28; size: -; J: TRBJ2-1; D: -
DNA: TGCGCCAGCAGCTTGGGAGCAGGCCACTTCGGCTACACCTTC; CDR3: CASSLGAGHFGYTF; V: TRBV5-1; size: few; J: TRBJ1-2; D: -
DNA: TGTGCCAGCAGCGTAGCTAGCGGGTTTACCTACGAGCAGTACTTC; CDR3: CASSVASGFTYEQYF; V: TRBV9; size: -; J: TRBJ2-7; D: TRBD2
DNA: TGTGCCAGCAGCCAGGGCGATGAGCAGTTCTTC; CDR3: CASSQGDEQFF; V: TRBV7-3; size: few; J: TRBJ2-1; D: -
DNA: TGTGCCAGCTTGTCCCTCGGACAGGGGGCCACGAATGAGCAGTTCTTC; CDR3: CASLSLGQGATNEQFF; V: TRBV18; size: -; J: TRBJ2-1; D: TRBD1
DNA: TGTGCCAGCGCCGGGGTCTACAATGAGCAGTTCTTC; CDR3: CASAGVYNEQFF; V: TRBV9; size: -; J: TRBJ2-1; D: -
DNA: TGTGCCAGCAGCTTATATGGGCAGTATGGCTACACCTTC; CDR3: CASSLYGQYGYTF; V: TRBV7-9; size: -; J: TRBJ1-2; D: -
DNA: TGTGCCATCAGGGCCGGGGAGACCCAGTACTTC; CDR3: CAIRAGETQYF; V: TRBV10-3; size: -; J: TRBJ2-5; D: -
DNA: TGTGCCAGCAGACAGGGTGTGGACGAGCAGTACTTC; CDR3: CASRQGVDEQYF; V: TRBV6-6; size: -; J: TRBJ2-7; D: -
DNA: TGTGCCAGCTCACGCGGGGCGAACACCGGGGAGCTGTTTTTT; CDR3: CASSRGANTGELFF; V: TRBV18; size: -; J: TRBJ2-2; D: -
DNA: TGTGCCAGCAGTTTAGGGAGGTGGTACGAGCAGTACTTC; CDR3: CASSLGRWYEQYF; V: TRBV28; size: few; J: TRBJ2-7; D: -
DNA: TGTGCCAGCAGCTTAGTCGTGTTAGCGGGAGTCACCGGGGAGCTGTTTTTT; CDR3: CASSLVVLAGVTGELFF; V: TRBV7-6; size: -; J: TRBJ2-2; D: TRBD2
DNA: TGTGCCAGCAGTTCGAGCCCGGGACAGTACAATGAAAAACTGTTTTTT; CDR3: CASSSSPGQYNEKLFF; V: TRBV27; size: -; J: TRBJ1-4; D: TRBD1
DNA: TGTGCCAGTAGTATAGTTTCGGGCTCTGGGGCCAACGTCCTGACTTTC; CDR3: CASSIVSGSGANVLTF; V: TRBV19; size: -; J: TRBJ2-6; D: -
DNA: TGTGCCAGCAGCCCTCTTGGGGCCGACACCGGGGAGCTGTTTTTT; CDR3: CASSPLGADTGELFF; V: TRBV6-6; size: -; J: TRBJ2-2; D: -
DNA: TGCGCCAGCAAGGCGGGGACAGAGCCCAATCAGCCCCAGCATTTT; CDR3: CASKAGTEPNQPQHF; V: TRBV5-1; size: -; J: TRBJ1-5; D: TRBD1
DNA: TGTGCCAGCAGGCCGGGACAGGGCACCGGGGAGCTGTTTTTT; CDR3: CASRPGQGTGELFF; V: TRBV27; size: once; J: TRBJ2-2; D: TRBD1
DNA: TGCGCCAGCAGTCTGACTAGCGGAACGAACACCGGGGAGCTGTTTTTT; CDR3: CASSLTSGTNTGELFF; V: TRBV5-1; size: -; J: TRBJ2-2; D: TRBD2
DNA: TGTGCCAGCAGCTTAGACGGGAGAGTCGAGACCCAGTACTTC; CDR3: CASSLDGRVETQYF; V: TRBV7-2; size: once; J: TRBJ2-5; D: -
DNA: TGTGCCAGCAGTTATCTGGGACAGGAGCAGTTCTTC; CDR3: CASSYLGQEQFF; V: TRBV6-5; size: -; J: TRBJ2-1; D: TRBD1
DNA: TGTGTCAGAAGCTTGAAACACCCCCGGGGGGGCGGTAATAACGAGCAGTACTTC; CDR3: CVRSLKHPRGGGNNEQYF; V: TRBV7-5; size: -; J: TRBJ2-7; D: -
DNA: TGCGCCAGCAGCCGAGCTCTCTACGAGCAGTACTTC; CDR3: CASSRALYEQYF; V: TRBV4-3; size: few; J: TRBJ2-7; D: -
DNA: TGTGCCTGGAGTGTAGGAGGGATTGGTCCGCGAGGCTACACCTTC; CDR3: CAWSVGGIGPRGYTF; V: TRBV30; size: -; J: TRBJ1-2; D: -
DNA: TGTGCCAGCAGGGGCCCTAATGAAAAACTGTTTTTT; CDR3: CASRGPNEKLFF; V: TRBV28; size: once; J: TRBJ1-4; D: -
DNA: TGTGCCAGCAGCCGCCGAGGGAACACCGGGGAGCTGTTTTTT; CDR3: CASSRRGNTGELFF; V: TRBV11-2; size: few; J: TRBJ2-2; D: -
DNA: TGTGCCAGCAACACAGGACAGGGCGACGGGGAGCTGTTTTTT; CDR3: CASNTGQGDGELFF; V: TRBV5-6; size: -; J: TRBJ2-2; D: TRBD1
DNA: TGCGCCAGCACTCACAGGGGGCCGTACGAGCAGTACTTC; CDR3: CASTHRGPYEQYF; V: TRBV10-1; size: -; J: TRBJ2-7; D: TRBD1
DNA: TGCGCCAGCAGCTTGGTGGGACAGGGGACGGAGCCCCAGCATTTT; CDR3: CASSLVGQGTEPQHF; V: TRBV5-1; size: -; J: TRBJ1-5; D: TRBD1
DNA: TGTGCCAGCAGGGCCCAGGGGGCAGGTGAGCAGTTCTTC; CDR3: CASRAQGAGEQFF; V: TRBV6-4; size: -; J: TRBJ2-1; D: TRBD1
DNA: TGTGCCAGCAGTTTACCATTAGCGGGGAACAATGAGCAGTTCTTC; CDR3: CASSLPLAGNNEQFF; V: TRBV28; size: -; J: TRBJ2-1; D: TRBD2
DNA: TGTGCCAGCAGCCCCTACGGGGACTCGGTCCTCACAGATACGCAGTATTTT; CDR3: CASSPYGDSVLTDTQYF; V: TRBV9; size: once; J: TRBJ2-3; D: -
DNA: TGTGCCAGCAGCGGACTAGCGGATCGTCCCCCATTGGAGTTCTTC; CDR3: CASSGLADRPPLEFF; V: TRBV27; size: once; J: TRBJ2-1; D: TRBD2
DNA: TGCGCCAGCAGCCATGGACACAATCAGCCCCAGCATTTT; CDR3: CASSHGHNQPQHF; V: TRBV4-3; size: -; J: TRBJ1-5; D: -
DNA: TGCGCCAGCCTCCCCGGGGGGCGTACCACAGATACGCAGTATTTT; CDR3: CASLPGGRTTDTQYF; V: TRBV5-1; size: few; J: TRBJ2-3; D: -
DNA: TGCAGCGTCGGACACTCCGGCTACGAGCAGTACTTC; CDR3: CSVGHSGYEQYF; V: TRBV29-1; size: -; J: TRBJ2-7; D: -
DNA: TGTGCCAGCAGCGTAGATTTAGGGGGCATGGCCTGGGCCAACGTCCTGACTTTC; CDR3: CASSVDLGGMAWANVLTF; V: TRBV9; size: -; J: TRBJ2-6; D: TRBD1
DNA: TGTGCCTGGAGTCCTAGCGGGAAGTACAATGAGCAGTTCTTC; CDR3: CAWSPSGKYNEQFF; V: TRBV30; size: few; J: TRBJ2-1; D: TRBD2
DNA: TGCAGCGCCATCCAAGCGGGCGGGTTTGAGACCCAGTACTTC; CDR3: CSAIQAGGFETQYF; V: TRBV29-1; size: -; J: TRBJ2-5; D: -
DNA: TGCAGCCTCTCGTTTGGCGGGAGGGGCGATGAGCAGTTCTTC; CDR3: CSLSFGGRGDEQFF; V: TRBV29-1; size: -; J: TRBJ2-1; D: TRBD2
DNA: TGTGCCAGCACCGGACTAGCGGGAGAAGAGACCCAGTACTTC; CDR3: CASTGLAGEETQYF; V: TRBV6-5; size: -; J: TRBJ2-5; D: TRBD2
DNA: TGTGCCAGCAGCGAGGGACAGGGGGTAGATGGCTACACCTTC; CDR3: CASSEGQGVDGYTF; V: TRBV7-6; size: -; J: TRBJ1-2; D: TRBD1
DNA: TGTGCCAGCAGCTTGCCCGGGACTAGCGGGAGAGGGGGCACAGATACGCAGTATTTT; CDR3: CASSLPGTSGRGGTDTQYF; V: TRBV5-6; size: -; J: TRBJ2-3; D: TRBD2
DNA: TGTGCCAGCAGTTTGTCTGCGCGACAGGGGGGAGATACGCAGTATTTT; CDR3: CASSLSARQGGDTQYF; V: TRBV28; size: -; J: TRBJ2-3; D: TRBD1
DNA: TGTGCCAGCAGCTCCATTAGCGGTTCCAATGAGCAGTTCTTC; CDR3: CASSSISGSNEQFF; V: TRBV5-4; size: few; J: TRBJ2-1; D: -